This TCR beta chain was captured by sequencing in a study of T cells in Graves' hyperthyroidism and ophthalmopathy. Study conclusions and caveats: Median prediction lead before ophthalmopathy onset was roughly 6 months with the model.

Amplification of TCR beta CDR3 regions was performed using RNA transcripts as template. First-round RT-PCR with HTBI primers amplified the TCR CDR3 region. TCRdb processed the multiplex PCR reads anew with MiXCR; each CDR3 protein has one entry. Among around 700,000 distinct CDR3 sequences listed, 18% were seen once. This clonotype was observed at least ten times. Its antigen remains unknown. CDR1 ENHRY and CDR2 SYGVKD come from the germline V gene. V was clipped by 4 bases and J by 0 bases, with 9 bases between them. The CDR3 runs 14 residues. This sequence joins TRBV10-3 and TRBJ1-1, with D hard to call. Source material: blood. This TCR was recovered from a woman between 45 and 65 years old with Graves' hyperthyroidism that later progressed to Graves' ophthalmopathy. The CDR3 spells CAISAGVMNTEAFF. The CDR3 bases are TGTGCCATCAGTGCTGGGGTGATGAACACTGAAGCTTTCTTT.